The 31 T cell receptor beta chains given below trace back to one sample, sequenced in a study of CD8+ T cells in alopecia areata. Described treatment: oral pan-JAK inhibitor, 5-10 mg twice daily. The sequencing template was cDNA reverse transcribed from extracted RNA. Here immunoSEQ multiplex PCR was the method, and the copy in TCRdb shows in-frame clones only, minus some. The sample shows nearly 200,000 clones, roughly 64% of them seen only once. This material consisted of CD4+ T cells sorted from blood, taken at week 24, from a patient treated with tofacitinib. The receptor source for this set is a human donor with alopecia areata.

The rearrangement joins TRBV7-2 to TRBJ2-4; no clear D. The V gene lost 2 bases and the J gene lost 8 bases, with 10 bases spanning the gap. CDR1 is SGHTA, CDR2 FQGNSA, per germline. The CDR3 length is 13 residues. The DNA for the CDR3 is TGTGCCAGCAGCTTAAATATCGAAGACATTCAGTACTTC. As protein: CASSLNIEDIQYF.

The chain links TRBV7-3 to TRBJ2-1; tentative D call: TRBD2 (6 bases). Germline V lookup: CDR1 SGHTA, CDR2 FQGTGA. V gave up 0 bases and J gave up 8 bases, with 8 bases separating them. The CDR3 length is 13 residues. CDR3 sequence reads: CASSLTRRDEQFF. In nucleotides, the CDR3 is TGTGCCAGCAGCTTAACACGGAGGGATGAGCAGTTCTTC.

The genes are TRBV9 and TRBJ2-4; 8 nucleotides match TRBD2. This CDR3 comprises 18 residues. Germline CDR1 reads SGDLS; CDR2 reads YYNGEE. The trim removed 2 bases at V and 2 bases at J, leaving 12 bases unmatched. The CDR3 spells CASSVGNGLASSKNIQYF. In nucleotides, the CDR3 is TGTGCCAGCAGCGTTGGGAACGGACTAGCTTCATCCAAAAACATTCAGTACTTC.

This chain links TRBV18 with TRBJ2-5, with TRBD2 identical over 7 bases. Looked up from germline, CDR1 is KGHSH and CDR2 is LQKENI. The V segment lost 2 bases and the J segment 4 bases; nucleotides outside the gene matches: 4. CDR3 size: 14 residues. DNA of the CDR3: TGTGCCAGCTCACCAGGGACGGGGGGAGAGACCCAGTACTTC. Residues: CASSPGTGGETQYF.

In this sample, this clone turned up once. The chain couples TRBV15 to TRBJ2-2, with D uncertain. CDR1 and CDR2 (germline): LNHNV, YYDKDF (reference sequence). The V end lost 0 bases, the J end lost 1 base, and 9 bases lay between the germline ends. The CDR3 is 16 amino acids. CDR3 in amino acids: CATSREVRLNTGELFF. As DNA, the CDR3 is TGTGCCACCAGCAGAGAGGTCAGGTTGAACACCGGGGAGCTGTTTTTT.

The rearrangement uses TRBV5-4 and TRBJ1-2; TRBD1 matches at 11 bases. The V gene's germline CDR1 is SGHNT and CDR2 YYREEE (reference sequence). V lost 4 bases, J lost 10 bases, and 3 bases stayed unmatched. The CDR3 extends over 12 amino acids. The chain's CDR3 is CASSGTGGTYTF. In DNA form, the CDR3 reads TGTGCCAGCAGCGGGACAGGGGGGACCTACACCTTC. Full variable domain (outside the CDR3, taken from reference TRBV5-4 and TRBJ1-2): ETGVTQSPTHLIKTRGQQVTLRCSSQSGHNTVSWYQQALGQGPQFIFQYYREEENGRGNFPPRFSGLQFPNYSSELNVNALELDDSALYLCASSGTGGTYTFGSGTRLTVV.

The chain links TRBV19 to TRBJ2-5, with D perhaps TRBD1 (6 bases). Trimming left V 5 bases short and J 2 bases short, with 9 bases between. Germline CDR1 and CDR2: LNHDA and SQIVND (reference sequence). The CDR3 has 13 amino acids. Written as DNA, the CDR3 is TGTGCCAGTAGTCCGGGACAACAAGAGACCCAGTACTTC. This encodes CASSPGQQETQYF.

This clone was counted between two and nine times. This sequence joins TRBV18 and TRBJ2-1, with D unresolved. V was cut by 0 bases and J by 4 bases, with 4 bases left in between. This CDR3 is 13 amino acids long. The germline gives CDR1 KGHSH, CDR2 LQKENI. The CDR3 here is CASSPPVYNEQFF. The DNA for the CDR3 is TGTGCCAGCTCACCACCGGTTTACAATGAGCAGTTCTTC.

CDR3 residues: CSGSGTSFEGTNTDTQYF. For the CDR3, the DNA is TGCAGCGGATCCGGGACTAGCTTCGAGGGCACCAACACAGATACGCAGTATTTT. V and J are TRBV29-1 and TRBJ2-3; 9 nucleotides line up with TRBD2. Germline CDR1 and CDR2: SQVTM and ANQGSEA. V was pared by 7 bases and J by 2 bases, with 19 bases of the junction left unmatched. The CDR3 covers 18 residues.

The rearrangement uses TRBV6-5 and TRBJ1-2; tentative D call: TRBD1 (5 bases). Per germline, CDR1 MNHEY and CDR2 SVGAGI. Trimming took 9 bases from V and 2 from J, leaving 13 bases between them. This CDR3 has 13 residues. The CDR3 reads CASRSTVNYGYTF. DNA for the CDR3: TGTGCCAGTCGGTCGACAGTCAACTATGGCTACACCTTC.

The chain uses TRBV7-9 and TRBJ1-2, with D uncertain. CDR3 length: 12 residues. Trimming shortened V by 11 bases and J by 5 bases, and 15 bases separated the two germline ends. The germline V gene encodes CDR1 SEHNR and CDR2 FQNEAQ (reference sequence). The CDR3 sequence: CASQNAGYGYTF. The CDR3 region has the DNA TGTGCCTCCCAGAACGCAGGTTATGGCTACACCTTC.

This clone was detected a few times. This chain links TRBV6-5 with TRBJ1-1; D is unresolved. CDR1 is MNHEY, CDR2 SVGAGI, per germline. V shed 8 bases and J shed 3 bases, with 19 bases lying between them. CDR3 length: 15 residues. This chain's CDR3 is CASFVEGPRHTEAFF. The CDR3 DNA is TGTGCCAGCTTTGTAGAGGGTCCCCGTCACACTGAAGCTTTCTTT.

The genes are TRBV7-2 and TRBJ1-1, with D unresolved. Trimming cost V 5 bases and J 2 bases, with 9 bases left between them. Germline values: CDR1 SGHTA, CDR2 FQGNSA. The CDR3 consists of 13 residues. CDR3 protein: CASSPMVNTEAFF. Written as DNA, the CDR3 is TGTGCCAGCAGCCCCATGGTAAACACTGAAGCTTTCTTT.

The J gene is TRBJ1-5, the V gene TRBV29-1; 7 bases line up with TRBD1. Germline assignment: CDR1 SQVTM and CDR2 ANQGSEA. V shed 2 bases, J shed 3 bases, and the junction held 7 bases outside the gene matches. The CDR3 covers 15 residues. The CDR3 sequence is CSVELPGGINQPQHF. CDR3 sequence (DNA): TGCAGCGTTGAACTTCCAGGGGGGATCAATCAGCCCCAGCATTTT.

The chain employs TRBV4-3 and TRBJ2-5, with 8 bases lining up with TRBD1. V lost 6 bases to trimming and J lost 2 bases; unmatched junction nucleotides: 8. CDR1 is LGHNA, CDR2 YSLEER, per germline. CDR3 length: 15 amino acids. CDR3 loop: CASSNRQGPQETQYF. CDR3 nucleotide sequence: TGCGCCAGCAGTAACCGACAGGGGCCGCAAGAGACCCAGTACTTC.

The rearrangement links TRBV18 to TRBJ1-1; TRBD1 matches at 7 bases. Germline-derived CDR1 and CDR2 are KGHSH and LQKENI. The ends lost 3 bases at V and 1 base at J; junction bases unmatched: 2. The CDR3 is 14 residues long. The CDR3 reads CASSPGQENTEAFF. The CDR3 nucleotides are TGTGCCAGCTCACCCGGACAGGAGAACACTGAAGCTTTCTTT. Full variable domain (rest looked up from reference TRBV18 and TRBJ1-1): NAGVMQNPRHLVRRRGQEARLRCSPMKGHSHVYWYRQLPEEGLKFMVYLQKENIIDESGMPKERFSAEFPKEGPSILRIQQVVRGDSAAYFCASSPGQENTEAFFGQGTRLTVV.

The gene calls are TRBV2 and TRBJ2-7, with unresolved D. V was cut by 6 bases and J by 1 base, with 4 bases left in between. The CDR3 consists of 11 residues. Germline V gene data show CDR1 as SNHLY and CDR2 as FYNNEI. Here the CDR3 DNA reads TGTGCCAGCAGGTATTCCTACGAGCAGTACTTC. Its protein product is CASRYSYEQYF.

The rearrangement joins TRBV5-1 to TRBJ2-4; D is ambiguous. In germline, CDR1 is SGHRS, CDR2 YFSETQ. V lost 1 base to trimming and J lost 2 bases, with 10 bases between them. CDR3 length: 15 residues. CDR3 in amino acids: CASSLTHDSKNIQYF. CDR3 coding DNA: TGCGCCAGCAGCTTGACGCACGATTCCAAAAACATTCAGTACTTC.

The chain recombines TRBV29-1 with TRBJ2-1; 10 bases map to TRBD2. CDR1 SQVTM and CDR2 ANQGSEA come from the germline V gene. The J segment lost 4 bases and the V segment lost 3 bases, leaving 12 bases of the junction unmatched. The length of the CDR3 is 17 residues. The CDR3 nucleotides read TGCAGCGTTGATGTAGCGGGGGGCCTTCTGGGTTACAATGAGCAGTTCTTC. Amino acids: CSVDVAGGLLGYNEQFF.

The chain recombines TRBV11-3 with TRBJ2-7; D not resolved. The V gene's germline CDR1 is SGHNT and CDR2 YENEEA. The V and J ends lost 2 bases and 12 bases respectively, with 17 bases between them. The CDR3 is 13 amino acids. The CDR3 loop is CASSLSPGGALYF. Written as DNA, the CDR3 is TGTGCCAGCAGCTTAAGCCCCGGTGGAGCACTGTACTTC.

At least ten counts were recorded for this clone. The rearrangement links TRBV7-2 to TRBJ2-3; 10 bases map to TRBD2. V shed 1 base and J 4 bases; nucleotides not matched to a gene: 8. Germline values: CDR1 SGHTA, CDR2 FQGNSA. This CDR3 contains 17 residues. The CDR3 spells CASSLDLSGGEADTQYF. Here the CDR3 DNA reads TGTGCCAGCAGCTTAGATTTAAGCGGGGGGGAGGCAGATACGCAGTATTTT.

The J gene is TRBJ1-5, the V gene TRBV2; D gene uncertain. Germline CDR1 and CDR2: SNHLY and FYNNEI. V lost 7 bases, J lost 5 bases, and 12 bases lay in between. The CDR3 has 13 amino acids. CDR3: CASTLGIDQPQHF. CDR3 DNA: TGTGCCAGCACCCTCGGGATCGATCAGCCCCAGCATTTT.

This chain joins TRBV6-5 and TRBJ2-7; 9 bases are a match to TRBD2. The CDR3 totals 14 residues. Unmatched junction bases numbered 5, after V lost 2 bases and J lost 6 bases. The V gene's germline CDR1 is MNHEY and CDR2 SVGAGI. For the CDR3, the DNA is TGTGCCAGCAGTTACGGGACTAGCATCGGCGAGCAGTACTTC. Its protein is CASSYGTSIGEQYF.

This chain joins TRBV7-2 and TRBJ2-5; tentatively, D is TRBD1 (6 bases). The germline gives CDR1 SGHTA, CDR2 FQGNSA. This CDR3 is 13 amino acids long. Trimming removed 6 bases at V and 0 bases at J, with 8 bases between. The chain's CDR3 is CASRTGNQETQYF. In nucleotides, the CDR3 is TGTGCCAGCAGAACAGGGAACCAAGAGACCCAGTACTTC.

This CDR3 is CSVGNQGGYGYTF. The CDR3 coding sequence is TGCAGCGTTGGAAACCAGGGGGGCTATGGCTACACCTTC. The chain employs TRBV29-1 and TRBJ1-2; 7 positions agree with TRBD1. In germline, CDR1 is SQVTM, CDR2 ANQGSEA. This CDR3 region has 13 residues. Trimming removed 4 bases from V and 4 bases from J; junction bases left unmatched: 6.

This chain uses TRBV6-1 with TRBJ2-7, with unresolved D. The V gene's germline CDR1 is MNHNS and CDR2 SASEGT. The CDR3 spans 12 residues. The V and J ends lost 6 bases and 5 bases respectively, with 11 bases between them. The CDR3 coding sequence is TGTGCCAGCAGCCTAAGAAGAGACGAGCAGTACTTC. Translation: CASSLRRDEQYF.

This chain uses TRBV29-1 with TRBJ2-7, with D possibly TRBD2 on 5 matching bases. Germline CDR1 reads SQVTM; CDR2 reads ANQGSEA. With 2 bases removed from V and 6 bases from J, the gap between germline ends came to 11 bases. The CDR3 has 12 residues. CDR3: CSVEKDRGEQYF. The DNA of the CDR3 is TGCAGCGTTGAAAAGGACCGGGGCGAGCAGTACTTC.

This sequence joins TRBV28 and TRBJ2-7; D gene uncertain. The CDR3 spans 11 residues. Per the germline V gene, CDR1 is MDHEN and CDR2 is SYDVKM. With 6 bases removed from V and 9 bases from J, the gap between germline ends came to 12 bases. The CDR3 reads CASRDDTRQYF. For the CDR3, the DNA is TGTGCCAGCAGAGACGATACAAGGCAGTACTTC. Looking up the rest from reference TRBV28 and TRBJ2-7 gives the full variable domain: DVKVTQSSRYLVKRTGEKVFLECVQDMDHENMFWYRQDPGLGLRLIYFSYDVKMKEKGDIPEGYSVSREKKERFSLILESASTNQTSMYLCASRDDTRQYFGPGTRLTVT.

V and J are TRBV20-1 and TRBJ1-2; unclear D gene. The CDR3 sequence is 11 residues long. Trimming took off 6 bases at V and 2 bases at J, with 7 bases between the two ends. Per germline, CDR1 DFQATT and CDR2 SNEGSKA (reference sequence). CDR3 nucleotides: TGCAGTGCCTCGCCCAACTATGGCTACACCTTC. Encoded protein: CSASPNYGYTF.

This clone occurred a few times. The chain recombines TRBV6-5 with TRBJ2-7; the D gene could be TRBD1 or TRBD2 (5 bases each). V shed 10 bases and J shed 6 bases, with 16 bases lying between them. This CDR3 has 12 residues. Germline lookup yields CDR1 MNHEY and CDR2 SVGAGI. CDR3 amino acids: CATEGISREQYF. In nucleotides, the CDR3 is TGTGCCACCGAGGGGATATCGCGCGAGCAGTACTTC.

This chain uses TRBV25-1 with TRBJ1-1; a weak D match, TRBD1 (5 bases). Trimming stripped 1 base from V and 7 bases from J, with 19 bases between. The CDR3 consists of 16 residues. Germline V gives CDR1 MGHDK, CDR2 SYGVNS. CDR3: CASSELEGRRGSEAFF. The CDR3, as DNA: TGTGCCAGCAGTGAATTGGAGGGGAGAAGAGGCAGTGAAGCTTTCTTT.